This T cell receptor (beta chain) was retrieved from a study of T cells in Graves' hyperthyroidism and ophthalmopathy. Researchers took RNA transcripts and amplified the TCR beta CDR3 regions from them. The TCR CDR3 first-round RT-PCR relied on the HTBI primer set. Via MiXCR, TCRdb re-called the multiplex PCR reads, giving one row per CDR3 protein. The repertoire holds about 560,000 distinct CDR3 sequences, with 16% as singletons. The germline V and J ends were trimmed by 5 bases and 6 bases, with 13 bases remaining between them. Germline V CDR1 and CDR2: LNHDA, SQIVND (reference sequence). The CDR3 runs to 13 residues.

The TCR originated in a woman between 18 and 29 years old with Graves' hyperthyroidism. This chain links TRBV19 with TRBJ1-1, with D perhaps matching TRBD1 (6 bases). The sequencing sample was made of blood. The CDR3 reads CASSVARQAEAFF. CDR3 in DNA: TGTGCCAGTAGTGTCGCTCGACAGGCTGAAGCTTTCTTT.